This TCR beta chain is drawn from a study of Graves' ophthalmopathy and Graves' hyperthyroidism. V lost 8 bases, J lost 5 bases, and 10 bases lay in between. CDR3 length equals 12 residues. Germline V gene sequence: CDR1 MNHEY, CDR2 SVGEGT. This clonotype was counted at least ten times. CDR3 regions of TCR beta were amplified from RNA transcripts. Second-round multiplex PCR came after a first-round RT-PCR that employed HTBI primers. From the multiplex PCR reads, TCRdb called clonotypes with MiXCR, one entry per CDR3 protein. The profile shows some 380,000 distinct CDR3 sequences, roughly 15% of them singletons.

Sequences were obtained from peripheral blood. The chain carries TRBV6-2 or TRBV6-3 and TRBJ1-5; D call uncertain. The receptor was isolated from a woman aged 18 to 35 with stable Graves' hyperthyroidism. This CDR3 is CASARADQPQHF. In DNA, the CDR3 is TGTGCCAGCGCTCGTGCCGATCAGCCCCAGCATTTT.